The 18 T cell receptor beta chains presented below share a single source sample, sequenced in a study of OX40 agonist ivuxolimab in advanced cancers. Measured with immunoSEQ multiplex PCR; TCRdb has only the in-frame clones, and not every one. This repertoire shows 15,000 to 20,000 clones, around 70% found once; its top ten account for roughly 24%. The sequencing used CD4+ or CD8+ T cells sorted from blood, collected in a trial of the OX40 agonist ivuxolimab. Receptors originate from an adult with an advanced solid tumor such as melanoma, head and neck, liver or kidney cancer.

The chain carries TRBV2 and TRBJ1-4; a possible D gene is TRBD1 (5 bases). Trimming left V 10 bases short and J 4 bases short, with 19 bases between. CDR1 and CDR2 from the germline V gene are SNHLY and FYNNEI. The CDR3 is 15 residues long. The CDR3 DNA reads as TGTGCCACCATAAAGGGGAGGGACCTTAATGAAAAACTGTTTTTT. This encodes CATIKGRDLNEKLFF.

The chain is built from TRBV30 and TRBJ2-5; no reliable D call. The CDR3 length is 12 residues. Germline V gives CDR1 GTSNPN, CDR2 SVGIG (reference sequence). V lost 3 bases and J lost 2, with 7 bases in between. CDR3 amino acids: CAWRGSQETQYF. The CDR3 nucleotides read TGTGCCTGGAGGGGGTCGCAAGAGACCCAGTACTTC.

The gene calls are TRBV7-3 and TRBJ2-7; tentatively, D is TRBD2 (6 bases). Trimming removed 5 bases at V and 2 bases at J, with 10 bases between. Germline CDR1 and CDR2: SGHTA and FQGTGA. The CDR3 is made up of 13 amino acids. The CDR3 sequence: CASSPSGAYEQYF. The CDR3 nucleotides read TGTGCCAGCAGCCCTTCGGGGGCCTACGAGCAGTACTTC.

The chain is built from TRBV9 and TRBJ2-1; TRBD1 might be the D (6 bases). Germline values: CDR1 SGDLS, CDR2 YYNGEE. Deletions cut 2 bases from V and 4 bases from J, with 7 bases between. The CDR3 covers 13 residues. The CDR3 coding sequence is TGTGCCAGCAGCGTGGACAGATACAATGAGCAGTTCTTC. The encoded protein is CASSVDRYNEQFF.

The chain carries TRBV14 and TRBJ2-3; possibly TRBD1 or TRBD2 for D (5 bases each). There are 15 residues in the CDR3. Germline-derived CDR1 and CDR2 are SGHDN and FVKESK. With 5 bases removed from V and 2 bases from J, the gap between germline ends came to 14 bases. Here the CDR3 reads CASSGEGYHTDTQYF. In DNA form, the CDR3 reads TGTGCCAGCAGCGGCGAGGGGTACCACACAGATACGCAGTATTTT.

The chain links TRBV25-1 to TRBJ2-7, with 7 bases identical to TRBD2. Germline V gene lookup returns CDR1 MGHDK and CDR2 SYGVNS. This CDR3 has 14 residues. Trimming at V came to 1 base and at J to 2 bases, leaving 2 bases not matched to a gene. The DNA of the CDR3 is TGTGCCAGCAGTGAATGGGGGGGTACCTACGAGCAGTACTTC. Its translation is CASSEWGGTYEQYF.

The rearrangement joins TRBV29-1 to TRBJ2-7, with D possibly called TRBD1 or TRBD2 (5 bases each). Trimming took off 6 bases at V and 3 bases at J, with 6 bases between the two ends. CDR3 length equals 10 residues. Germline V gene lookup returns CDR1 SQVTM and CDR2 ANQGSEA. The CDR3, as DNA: TGCAGCGTGGGGGACTACGAGCAGTACTTC. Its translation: CSVGDYEQYF.

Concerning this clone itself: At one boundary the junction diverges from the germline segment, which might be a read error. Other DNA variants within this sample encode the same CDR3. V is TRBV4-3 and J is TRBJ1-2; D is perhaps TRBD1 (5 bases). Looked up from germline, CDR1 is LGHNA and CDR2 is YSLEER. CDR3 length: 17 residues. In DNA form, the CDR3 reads TGCGCCAGTAGCCAAGCTTTTCGGGGGAGGGAGAACTATGGCTACACCTTC. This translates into CASSQAFRGRENYGYTF.

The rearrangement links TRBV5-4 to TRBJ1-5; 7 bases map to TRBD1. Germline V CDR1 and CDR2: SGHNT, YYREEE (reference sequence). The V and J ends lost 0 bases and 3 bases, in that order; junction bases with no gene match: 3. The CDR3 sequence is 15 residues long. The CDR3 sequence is CASSLADRANQPQHF. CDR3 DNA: TGTGCCAGCAGCTTGGCCGACAGGGCCAATCAGCCCCAGCATTTT.

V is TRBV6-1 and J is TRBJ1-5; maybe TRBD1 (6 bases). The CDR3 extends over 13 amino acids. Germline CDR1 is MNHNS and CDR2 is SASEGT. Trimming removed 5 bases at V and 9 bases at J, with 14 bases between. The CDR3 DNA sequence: TGTGCCAGCAGTCTGGCGGGGGCCCTGCCCCAGCATTTT. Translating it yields CASSLAGALPQHF.

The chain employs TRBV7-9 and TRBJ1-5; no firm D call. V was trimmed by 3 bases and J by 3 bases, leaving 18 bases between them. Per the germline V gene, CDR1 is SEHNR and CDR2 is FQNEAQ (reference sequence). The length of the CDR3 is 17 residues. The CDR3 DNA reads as TGTGCCAGCAGCTTTGTATTCGGGGATGGAGTCAATCAGCCCCAGCATTTT. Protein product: CASSFVFGDGVNQPQHF.

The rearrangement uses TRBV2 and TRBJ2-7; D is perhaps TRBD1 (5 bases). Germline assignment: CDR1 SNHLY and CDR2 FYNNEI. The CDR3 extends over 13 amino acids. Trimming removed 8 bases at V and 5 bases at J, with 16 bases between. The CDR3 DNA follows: TGTGCCAGCGGAAGACAGACTGTTGACGAGCAGTACTTC. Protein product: CASGRQTVDEQYF.

The chain's CDR3 is CASSSGTGLSDTQYF. The CDR3 bases are TGTGCCAGCAGCTCCGGGACAGGGCTATCAGATACGCAGTATTTT. The chain employs TRBV5-4 and TRBJ2-3; 9 nucleotides agree with TRBD1. The CDR3 runs 15 residues. V shed 3 bases, J shed 4 bases, and the junction held 6 bases outside the gene matches. Germline CDR1 reads SGHNT; CDR2 reads YYREEE (reference sequence).

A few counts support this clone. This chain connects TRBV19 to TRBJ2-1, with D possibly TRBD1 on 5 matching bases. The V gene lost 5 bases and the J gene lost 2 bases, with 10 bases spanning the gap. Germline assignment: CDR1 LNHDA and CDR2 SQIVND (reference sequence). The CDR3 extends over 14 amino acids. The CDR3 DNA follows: TGTGCCAGTAGTTCAGGGTCAACCTACAATGAGCAGTTCTTC. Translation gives CASSSGSTYNEQFF.

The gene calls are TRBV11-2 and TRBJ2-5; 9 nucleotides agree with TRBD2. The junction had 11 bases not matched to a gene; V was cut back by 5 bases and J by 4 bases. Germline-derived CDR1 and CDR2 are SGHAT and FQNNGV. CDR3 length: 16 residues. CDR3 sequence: CASSPSSGEIGETQYF. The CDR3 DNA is TGTGCCAGCAGCCCGTCTAGCGGGGAGATAGGAGAGACCCAGTACTTC.

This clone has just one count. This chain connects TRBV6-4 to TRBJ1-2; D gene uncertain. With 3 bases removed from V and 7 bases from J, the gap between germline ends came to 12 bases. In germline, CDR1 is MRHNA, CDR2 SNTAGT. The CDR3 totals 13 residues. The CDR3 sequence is CASSEEGVFGYTF. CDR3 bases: TGTGCCAGCAGTGAGGAGGGAGTCTTTGGCTACACCTTC.

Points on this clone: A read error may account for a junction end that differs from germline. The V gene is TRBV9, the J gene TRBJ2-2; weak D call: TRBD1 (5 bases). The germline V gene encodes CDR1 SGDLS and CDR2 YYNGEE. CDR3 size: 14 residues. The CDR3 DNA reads TGTGCCAGCACCGTAGATAGGGGCCACGGGGAGCTGTTTTTT. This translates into CASTVDRGHGELFF.

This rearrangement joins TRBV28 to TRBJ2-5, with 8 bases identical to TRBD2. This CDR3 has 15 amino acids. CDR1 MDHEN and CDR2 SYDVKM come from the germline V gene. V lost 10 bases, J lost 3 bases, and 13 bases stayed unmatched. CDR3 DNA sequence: TGTGCCACCGGCGGGGGGCGGCTGGGTAAAGAGACCCAGTACTTC. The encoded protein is CATGGGRLGKETQYF.